The 20 T cell receptor beta chains below come from one sample, sequenced in a study of CXCR3-negative and CXCR3-positive naive CD8 T cells. UMI-tagged TRB cDNA libraries were built via 5' RACE. TCRdb reanalyzed the 5' RACE reads, giving one entry per CDR3 protein sequence and no DNA. Recorded for this sample: over 100,000 distinct CDR3 sequences. The sequencing sample was made of naive CXCR3- CD8+ T cells from blood. The subset here: CD45RO-CCR7+CD27+CD95- naive CD8+ T cells lacking CXCR3 (TNR3-). These receptors came from a human donor in good health. Some clones in this sample may be carry-over from other donors' samples.

The rearrangement joins TRBV5-1 to TRBJ1-1. The CDR3 has 17 amino acids. Germline V lookup: CDR1 SGHRS, CDR2 YFSETQ. The CDR3 spells CASSLAYPAAANTEAFF. The full variable domain, its missing parts supplied by reference TRBV5-1 and TRBJ1-1, is KAGVTQTPRYLIKTRGQQVTLSCSPISGHRSVSWYQQTPGQGLQFLFEYFSETQRNKGNFPGRFSGRQFSNSRSEMNVSTLELGDSALYLCASSLAYPAAANTEAFFGQGTRLTVV.

The V call is TRBV29-1, the J call TRBJ2-1; the D gene TCRdb calls, TRBD1, cannot be checked with no DNA. The germline V gene encodes CDR1 SQVTM and CDR2 ANQGSEA. The CDR3 contains 15 residues. This CDR3 reads CSVDGARVNYNEQFF.

This CDR3 is CASSQVRSTDTQYF. The chain combines TRBV4-1 with TRBJ2-3. Germline V CDR1 and CDR2: MGHRA, YSYEKL. This CDR3 has 14 amino acids.

The chain joins TRBV29-1 to TRBJ2-6. The germline V gene has CDR1 SQVTM and CDR2 ANQGSEA. The CDR3 is made up of 15 amino acids. The CDR3 loop reads CSVEEFAPGANVLTF.

The V gene is TRBV7-2, the J gene TRBJ1-5. Germline V gene lookup returns CDR1 SGHTA and CDR2 FQGNSA. The CDR3 extends over 13 amino acids. This CDR3 is CASRHSGDQPQHF.

The chain has TRBV7-6 and TRBJ2-7; TCRdb gives TRBD1 as the D gene, but with no DNA this cannot be confirmed. Per the germline V gene, CDR1 is SGHVS and CDR2 is FNYEAQ. The CDR3 runs to 16 residues. The CDR3 region is CASSRGQGINSYEQYF.

This sequence joins TRBV12-3 or TRBV12-4 and TRBJ2-5; TCRdb lists TRBD1, though no DNA is available to test this call. The CDR3 extends over 14 amino acids. CDR3 residues: CASRRTGGGETQYF.

The rearrangement joins TRBV11-2 to TRBJ2-4; TCRdb selects TRBD1, and the lack of DNA leaves this call unchecked. Germline V gene sequence: CDR1 SGHAT, CDR2 FQNNGV. This CDR3 region has 12 residues. This CDR3 is CASSWGQSIQYF. The full variable domain, its missing parts supplied by reference TRBV11-2 and TRBJ2-4, is EAGVAQSPRYKIIEKRQSVAFWCNPISGHATLYWYQQILGQGPKLLIQFQNNGVVDDSQLPKDRFSAERLKGVDSTLKIQPAKLEDSAVYLCASSWGQSIQYFGAGTRLSVL.

The chain links TRBV19 to TRBJ2-1; TCRdb selects TRBD2, and the lack of DNA leaves this call unchecked. This CDR3 has 13 amino acids. Germline CDR1 and CDR2: LNHDA and SQIVND (reference sequence). The CDR3 sequence: CASANGPYNEQFF.

This sequence joins TRBV6-2 or TRBV6-3 and TRBJ2-3; TCRdb's D call, TRBD1, is unchecked because there is no DNA. Germline CDR1 MNHEY, CDR2 SVGEGT. The length of the CDR3 is 14 residues. This CDR3 is CASTQPGRTDTQYF.

CDR3 sequence reads: CSVEGVAGVSYNEQFF. V and J are TRBV29-1 and TRBJ2-1; TCRdb names TRBD2, which stays unverified in the absence of DNA. This CDR3 is built from 16 residues. Germline V gives CDR1 SQVTM, CDR2 ANQGSEA.

This rearrangement joins TRBV14 to TRBJ2-1; TCRdb proposes TRBD1, but this gene call is untestable without DNA. Germline CDR1 is SGHDN and CDR2 is FVKESK. The CDR3 sequence is 16 residues long. The chain's CDR3 is CASSQDATGSYNEQFF.

The chain links TRBV18 to TRBJ2-5; TCRdb reports TRBD1, a call that lacks DNA to check it against. The CDR3 is 15 amino acids. Per germline, CDR1 KGHSH and CDR2 LQKENI. CDR3 amino acids: CASSPGGDPQETQYF.

The chain carries TRBV7-9 and TRBJ2-7; without DNA, the TCRdb call of TRBD2 cannot be checked. The germline gives CDR1 SEHNR, CDR2 FQNEAQ (reference sequence). The CDR3 is 15 residues long. The CDR3 spells CASSLASSLSYEQYF.

V usage is TRBV7-9 and J usage is TRBJ1-1; TCRdb designates TRBD1, a call that cannot be tested without DNA. Germline lookup yields CDR1 SEHNR and CDR2 FQNEAQ (reference sequence). The CDR3 is 15 residues long. The CDR3 reads CASRQTGDTNTEAFF.

CDR3 in amino acids: CASSLGSGGYTF. The chain couples TRBV7-9 to TRBJ1-2. Germline V gives CDR1 SEHNR, CDR2 FQNEAQ (reference sequence). There are 12 residues in the CDR3.

The rearrangement links TRBV11-2 to TRBJ2-3; with no DNA, the TCRdb D assignment of TRBD1 cannot be verified. CDR1 SGHAT and CDR2 FQNNGV come from the germline V gene. This CDR3 spans 17 amino acids. The CDR3 spells CASSLALVGGDTDTQYF. Supplemented by reference TRBV11-2 and TRBJ2-3, the full variable domain reads EAGVAQSPRYKIIEKRQSVAFWCNPISGHATLYWYQQILGQGPKLLIQFQNNGVVDDSQLPKDRFSAERLKGVDSTLKIQPAKLEDSAVYLCASSLALVGGDTDTQYFGPGTRLTVL.

This chain joins TRBV7-3 and TRBJ2-3; TCRdb's assignment of TRBD2 cannot be checked, as there is no DNA. Germline V gene data show CDR1 as SGHTA and CDR2 as FQGTGA. The CDR3 contains 15 residues. CDR3 sequence: CASSASGGGSDTQYF. Using reference TRBV7-3 and TRBJ2-3 for the parts outside the CDR3, the full variable domain is GAGVSQTPSNKVTEKGKYVELRCDPISGHTALYWYRQSLGQGPEFLIYFQGTGAADDSGLPNDRFFAVRPEGSVSTLKIQRTERGDSAVYLCASSASGGGSDTQYFGPGTRLTVL.

This chain connects TRBV4-3 to TRBJ2-6. Looked up from germline, CDR1 is LGHNA and CDR2 is YSLEER. This CDR3 contains 15 residues. CDR3 in amino acids: CASSPDSSGANVLTF.

The V and J genes are TRBV4-3 and TRBJ1-1. CDR1 is LGHNA and CDR2 is YSLEER in the germline V gene. The CDR3 covers 13 residues. The CDR3 protein is CASSQDLNTEAFF.